Sequencing of this T cell receptor beta chain was carried out in a study of T cell responses to AZD1222 COVID-19 vaccine. Study outcomes and limitations: Spike-wide vaccine-associated CD4 TCRs dominated at 160-218 and 743-854. The repertoires were collected only after the peak T cell response. Unmutated regions of variants are reportedly targeted by nearly half of spike-specific TCRs. Breadth and depth of Spike-specific TCRs rose after two AZD1222 doses.

For this clone: Its antigen remains unidentified.

Sequencing was performed with immunoSEQ multiplex PCR; in TCRdb, only in-frame clones are kept and a portion is missing. Among over 50,000 clones listed, 65% to 85% were seen once. This sequence originates from an adult in good health. The starting material was peripheral blood, obtained on day 0 of AZD1222 vaccination.

The DNA of the CDR3 is TGCAGCGTTCTGCGACCCGGACAGGGATACACAGATACGCAGTATTTT. Protein sequence: CSVLRPGQGYTDTQYF. V is TRBV29-1 and J is TRBJ2-3; 8 bases map to TRBD1. CDR1 SQVTM and CDR2 ANQGSEA come from the germline V gene. The CDR3 contains 16 residues. The V and J ends lost 5 bases and 2 bases, in that order; junction bases with no gene match: 12.